Each of the 5 T cell receptor beta chains below was sequenced from the same sample in a study of identical twins. TCRdb reprocessed the 5' RACE reads with MiXCR, giving one entry per CDR3 protein. The sample shows 300,000 to 400,000 distinct CDR3 sequences, approximately 10% of them seen only once. Sequencing input: naive T cells sorted from blood. All receptors come from a woman in her forties or fifties in good health.

This clonotype was seen a few times. This chain connects TRBV20-1 to TRBJ2-7; 8 bases line up with TRBD1. Germline CDR1 and CDR2: DFQATT and SNEGSKA (reference sequence). The CDR3 extends over 11 amino acids. V was clipped by 6 bases and J by 3 bases; unmatched bases: 1. CDR3 nucleotides: TGCAGTGCCGGGACAGGCTACGAGCAGTACGTC. Encoded protein: CSAGTGYEQYV.

This clonotype has just a few counts. The rearrangement links TRBV5-1 to TRBJ2-1, with TRBD2 identical over 13 bases. The CDR3 extends over 15 amino acids. Germline V gives CDR1 SGHRS, CDR2 YFSETQ. Trimming at V came to 2 bases and at J to 7 bases, leaving 3 bases not matched to a gene. Here the CDR3 reads CASSFGTSGENEQFF. The DNA for the CDR3 is TGCGCCAGCAGCTTCGGGACTAGCGGGGAGAATGAGCAGTTCTTC.

This clonotype was seen a few times. This chain links TRBV27 with TRBJ1-5, with 9 bases matching TRBD1. The trim removed 2 bases at V and 0 bases at J, leaving 8 bases unmatched. The V gene's germline CDR1 is MNHEY and CDR2 SMNVEV (reference sequence). The CDR3 is 18 residues long. This CDR3 reads CASSLGGTGSYSNQPQHF. The CDR3 DNA reads TGTGCCAGCAGTTTAGGGGGGACAGGGTCCTATAGCAATCAGCCCCAGCATTTT.

This clonotype was counted between two and nine times. Since a much larger clone is just one base distant, this may be a read error. The CDR3 DNA reads TGCAGCGTTGGCAGGGCCGGGGAGCTGTTTTTT. Protein: CSVGRAGELFF. This chain connects TRBV29-1 to TRBJ2-2, with a weak D call TRBD1 (5 bases). The CDR3 has 11 residues. Germline assignment: CDR1 SQVTM and CDR2 ANQGSEA. Trimming removed 4 bases from V and 6 bases from J, with 6 bases in between.

The J gene is TRBJ2-5, the V gene TRBV7-8; D may be TRBD2 (5 bases). Between the trimmed V and J ends, which lost 6 bases and 1 base, there was a span of 12 bases. The germline CDR1 and CDR2 sequences are SGHVS and FQNEAQ. The CDR3 totals 14 residues. CDR3 sequence reads: CASRPPRAQETQYF. In DNA form, the CDR3 reads TGTGCCAGCAGACCCCCGAGGGCCCAAGAGACCCAGTACTTC. The full variable domain, its missing parts supplied by reference TRBV7-8 and TRBJ2-5, is GAGVSQSPRYKVAKRGQDVALRCDPISGHVSLFWYQQALGQGPEFLTYFQNEAQLDKSGLPSDRFFAERPEGSVSTLKIQRTQQEDSAVYLCASRPPRAQETQYFGPGTRLLVL.